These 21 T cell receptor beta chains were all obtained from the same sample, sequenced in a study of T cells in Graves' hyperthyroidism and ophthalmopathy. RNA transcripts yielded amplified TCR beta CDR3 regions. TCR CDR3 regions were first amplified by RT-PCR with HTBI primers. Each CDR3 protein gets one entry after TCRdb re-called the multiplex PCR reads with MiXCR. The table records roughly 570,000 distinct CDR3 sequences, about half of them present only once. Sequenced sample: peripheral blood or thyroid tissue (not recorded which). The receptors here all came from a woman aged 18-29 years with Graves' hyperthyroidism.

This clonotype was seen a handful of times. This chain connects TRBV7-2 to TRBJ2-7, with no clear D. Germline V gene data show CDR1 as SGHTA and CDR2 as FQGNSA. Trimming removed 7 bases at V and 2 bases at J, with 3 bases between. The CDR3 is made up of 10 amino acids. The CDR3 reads CASTPYEQYF. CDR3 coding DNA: TGTGCCAGCACTCCCTACGAGCAGTACTTC.

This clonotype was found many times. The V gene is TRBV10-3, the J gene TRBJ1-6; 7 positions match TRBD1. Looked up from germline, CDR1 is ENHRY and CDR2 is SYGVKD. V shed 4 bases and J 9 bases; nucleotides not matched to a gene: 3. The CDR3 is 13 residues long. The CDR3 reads CAISAQGVSPLHF. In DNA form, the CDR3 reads TGTGCCATCAGTGCGCAGGGGGTTTCACCCCTCCACTTT.

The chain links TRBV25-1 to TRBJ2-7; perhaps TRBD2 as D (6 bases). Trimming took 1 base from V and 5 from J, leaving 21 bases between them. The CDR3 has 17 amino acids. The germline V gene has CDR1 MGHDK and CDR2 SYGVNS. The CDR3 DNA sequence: TGTGCCAGCAGTGAATGGAACAGCCGGGACGGGGAGGACGAGCAGTACTTC. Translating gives CASSEWNSRDGEDEQYF.

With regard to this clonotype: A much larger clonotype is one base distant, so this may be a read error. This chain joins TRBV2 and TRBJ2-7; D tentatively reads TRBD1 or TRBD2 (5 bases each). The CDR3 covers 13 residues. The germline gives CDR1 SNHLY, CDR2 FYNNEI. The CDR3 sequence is CASSEAGRSERYF. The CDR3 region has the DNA TGTGCCAGCAGTGAAGCGGGACGGAGCGAGCGGTACTTC.

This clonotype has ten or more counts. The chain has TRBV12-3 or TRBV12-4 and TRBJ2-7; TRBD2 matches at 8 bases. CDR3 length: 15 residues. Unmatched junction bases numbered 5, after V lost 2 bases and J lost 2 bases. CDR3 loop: CASSLWGSGTYEQYF. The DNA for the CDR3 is TGTGCCAGCAGTTTATGGGGTAGCGGGACCTACGAGCAGTACTTC.

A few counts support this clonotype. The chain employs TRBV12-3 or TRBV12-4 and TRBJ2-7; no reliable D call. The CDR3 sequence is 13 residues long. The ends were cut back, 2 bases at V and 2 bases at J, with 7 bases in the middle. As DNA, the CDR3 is TGTGCCAGCAGTTTACGAGAAGCCTACGAGCAGTACTTC. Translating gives CASSLREAYEQYF.

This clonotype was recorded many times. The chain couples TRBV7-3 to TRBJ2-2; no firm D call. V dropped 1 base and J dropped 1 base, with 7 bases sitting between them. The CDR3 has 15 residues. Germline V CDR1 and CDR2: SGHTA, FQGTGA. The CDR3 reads CASSLNLGNTGELFF. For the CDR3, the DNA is TGTGCCAGCAGCTTAAACCTAGGGAACACCGGGGAGCTGTTTTTT.

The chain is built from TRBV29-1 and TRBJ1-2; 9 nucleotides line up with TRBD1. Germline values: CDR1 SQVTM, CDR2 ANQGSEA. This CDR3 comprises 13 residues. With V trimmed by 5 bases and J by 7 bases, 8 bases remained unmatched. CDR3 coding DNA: TGCAGCGTTAGACAGGGGGGACCAACTGGCTACACCTTC. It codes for CSVRQGGPTGYTF.

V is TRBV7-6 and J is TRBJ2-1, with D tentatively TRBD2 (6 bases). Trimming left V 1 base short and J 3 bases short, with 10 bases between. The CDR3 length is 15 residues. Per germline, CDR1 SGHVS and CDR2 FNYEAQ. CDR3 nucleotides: TGTGCCAGCAGCTTAGTGGGACTCAACTACAATGAGCAGTTCTTC. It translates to CASSLVGLNYNEQFF.

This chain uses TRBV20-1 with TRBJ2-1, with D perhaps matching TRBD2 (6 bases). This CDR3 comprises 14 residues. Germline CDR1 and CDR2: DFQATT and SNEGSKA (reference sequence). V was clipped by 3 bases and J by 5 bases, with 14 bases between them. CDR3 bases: TGCAGTGCTAGCGGGAGCCCATACAACAATGAGCAGTTCTTC. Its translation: CSASGSPYNNEQFF.

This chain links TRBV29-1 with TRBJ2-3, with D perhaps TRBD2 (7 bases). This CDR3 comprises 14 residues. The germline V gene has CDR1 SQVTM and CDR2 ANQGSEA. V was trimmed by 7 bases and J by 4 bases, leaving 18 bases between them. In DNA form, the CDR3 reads TGCAGCGCTCAAGGGGGAGGGTTATCAGATACGCAGTATTTT. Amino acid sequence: CSAQGGGLSDTQYF.

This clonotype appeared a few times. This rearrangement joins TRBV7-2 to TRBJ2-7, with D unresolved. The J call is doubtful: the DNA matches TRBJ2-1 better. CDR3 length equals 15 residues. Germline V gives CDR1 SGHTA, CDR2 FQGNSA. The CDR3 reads CASSLRAHVENEQFF. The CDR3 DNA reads TGTGCCAGCAGCTTAAGGGCGCATGTAGAGAATGAGCAGTTCTTC.

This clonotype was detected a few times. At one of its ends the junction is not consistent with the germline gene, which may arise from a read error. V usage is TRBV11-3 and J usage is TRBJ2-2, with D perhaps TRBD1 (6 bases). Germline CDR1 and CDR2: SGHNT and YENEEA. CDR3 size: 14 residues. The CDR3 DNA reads TGTGCCCGCAGGACAGCGTGGGTACCCGGGGAGCTGTTTTTT. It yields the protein CARRTAWVPGELFF.

The CDR3 region has the DNA TGTGCCATCAGGTCCGATGGACTAGCGGGAGACAATGAGCAGTACTTC. Its protein product is CAIRSDGLAGDNEQYF. The rearrangement uses TRBV10-3 and TRBJ2-7; 13 nucleotides line up with TRBD2. The V gene's germline CDR1 is ENHRY and CDR2 SYGVKD. The CDR3 is 16 amino acids. Trimming at V came to 6 bases and at J to 7 bases, leaving 12 bases not matched to a gene.

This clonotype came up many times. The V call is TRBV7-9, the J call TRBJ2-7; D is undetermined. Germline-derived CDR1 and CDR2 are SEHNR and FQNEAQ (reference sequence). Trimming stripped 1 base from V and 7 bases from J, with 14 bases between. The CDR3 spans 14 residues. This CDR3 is CASSLVTALGEQYF. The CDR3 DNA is TGTGCCAGCAGCTTAGTTACGGCCTTGGGAGAGCAGTACTTC.

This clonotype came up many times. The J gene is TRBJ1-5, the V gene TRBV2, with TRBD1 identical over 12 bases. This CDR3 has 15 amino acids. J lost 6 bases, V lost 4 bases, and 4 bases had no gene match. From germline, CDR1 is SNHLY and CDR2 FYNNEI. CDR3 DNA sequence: TGTGCCAGCAGTGGAGGGACAGGGGGCACTCAGCCCCAGCATTTT. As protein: CASSGGTGGTQPQHF.

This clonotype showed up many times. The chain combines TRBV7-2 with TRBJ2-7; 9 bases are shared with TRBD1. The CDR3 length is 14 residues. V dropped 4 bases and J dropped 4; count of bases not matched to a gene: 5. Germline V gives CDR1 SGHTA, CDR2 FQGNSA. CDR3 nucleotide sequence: TGTGCCAGCAGCTCGGGACAGGGAGTTTACGAGCAGTACTTC. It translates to CASSSGQGVYEQYF.

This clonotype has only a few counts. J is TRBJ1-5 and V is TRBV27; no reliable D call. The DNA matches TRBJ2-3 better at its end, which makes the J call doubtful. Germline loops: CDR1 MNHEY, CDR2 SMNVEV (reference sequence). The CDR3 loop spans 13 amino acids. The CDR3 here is CASSSPLADTQYF. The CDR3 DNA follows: TGTGCCAGCAGTTCGCCTTTGGCAGATACGCAGTATTTT.

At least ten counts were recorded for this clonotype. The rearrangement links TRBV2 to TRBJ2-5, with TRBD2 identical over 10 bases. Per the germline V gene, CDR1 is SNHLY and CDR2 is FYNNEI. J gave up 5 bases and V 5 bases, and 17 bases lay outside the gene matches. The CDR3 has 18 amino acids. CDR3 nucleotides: TGTGCCAGCAGTCTCCGTCAGGCTAGCGGGAGTTCCCTTGAGACCCAGTACTTC. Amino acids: CASSLRQASGSSLETQYF.

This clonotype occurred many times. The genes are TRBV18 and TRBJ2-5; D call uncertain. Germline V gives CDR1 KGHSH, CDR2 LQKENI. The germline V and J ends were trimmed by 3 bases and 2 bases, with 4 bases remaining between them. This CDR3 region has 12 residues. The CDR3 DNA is TGTGCCAGCTCACCTATTCAAGAGACCCAGTACTTC. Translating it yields CASSPIQETQYF.

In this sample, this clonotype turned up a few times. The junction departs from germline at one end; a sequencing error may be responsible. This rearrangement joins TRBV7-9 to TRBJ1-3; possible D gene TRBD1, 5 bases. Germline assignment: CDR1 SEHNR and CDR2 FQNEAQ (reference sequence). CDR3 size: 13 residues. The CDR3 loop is CASSLEVSLWGDF. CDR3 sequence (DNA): TGTGCCAGCAGCTTAGAAGTCTCGTTGTGGGGGGATTTT.